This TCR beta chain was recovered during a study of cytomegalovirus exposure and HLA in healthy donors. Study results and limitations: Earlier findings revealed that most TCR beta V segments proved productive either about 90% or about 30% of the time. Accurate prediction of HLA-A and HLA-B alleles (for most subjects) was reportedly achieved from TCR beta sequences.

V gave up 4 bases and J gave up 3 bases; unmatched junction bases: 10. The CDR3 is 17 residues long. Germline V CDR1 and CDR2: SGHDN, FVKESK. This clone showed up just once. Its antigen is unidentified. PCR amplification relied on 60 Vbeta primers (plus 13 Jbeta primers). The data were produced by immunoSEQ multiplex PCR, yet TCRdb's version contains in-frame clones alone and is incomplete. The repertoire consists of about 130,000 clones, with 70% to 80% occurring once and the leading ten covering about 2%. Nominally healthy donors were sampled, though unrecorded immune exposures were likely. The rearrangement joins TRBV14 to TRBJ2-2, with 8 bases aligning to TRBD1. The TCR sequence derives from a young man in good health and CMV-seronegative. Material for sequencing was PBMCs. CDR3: CASSPVSGQGDTGELFF. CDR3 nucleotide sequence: TGTGCCAGCAGCCCGGTATCCGGACAGGGCGACACCGGGGAGCTGTTTTTT.